The TCR beta chain under discussion was sequenced for a study of cytomegalovirus exposure and HLA in healthy donors. Remarks on this clone: Its antigen remains unidentified.

The PCR contained 60 Vbeta and 13 Jbeta primers. Assay: immunoSEQ multiplex PCR; the TCRdb copy retains only in-frame clones and omits some. The table includes 150,000 to 180,000 clones, around 82% detected once. The CDR3 is 14 amino acids. Deletions cut 4 bases from V and 3 bases from J, with 13 bases between. Germline CDR1 is LNHNV and CDR2 is YYDKDF (reference sequence). Overall study results and limits: Most subjects had HLA-A and HLA-B alleles reportedly predicted accurately by TCR beta sequences.

The clonotype originates from a woman in her thirties or forties in good health and CMV-seropositive. Sequencing input: PBMCs. The chain is built from TRBV15 and TRBJ2-7; D call uncertain. For the CDR3, the DNA is TGTGCCACCAGCACTCCCGGAGCTGGCTACGAGCAGTACTTC. Encoded protein: CATSTPGAGYEQYF.